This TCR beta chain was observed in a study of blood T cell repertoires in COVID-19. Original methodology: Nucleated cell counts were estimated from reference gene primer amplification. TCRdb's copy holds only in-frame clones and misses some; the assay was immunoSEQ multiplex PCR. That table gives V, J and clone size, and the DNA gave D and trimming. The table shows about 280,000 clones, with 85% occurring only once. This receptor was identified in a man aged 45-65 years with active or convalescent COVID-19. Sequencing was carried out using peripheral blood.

Here the CDR3 reads CASSPFGGAPYEQYF. The CDR3 DNA reads as TGTGCCAGCAGCCCCTTCGGCGGGGCTCCCTACGAGCAGTACTTC. The V and J genes are TRBV7-6 and TRBJ2-7; D possibly corresponds to TRBD2 (6 bases). Trimming left V 5 bases short and J 2 bases short, with 16 bases between. This CDR3 region has 15 residues. The germline gives CDR1 SGHVS, CDR2 FNYEAQ.